This passage covers 27 T cell receptor beta chains from one sample sequenced in a study of blood T cells in healthy people across ages. With a J-beta primer mix and a sample-barcoded 5' primer, a second PCR ran 7 to 11 cycles. TCRdb fed the 5' RACE reads into MiXCR, producing one record per CDR3 protein. Of approximately 780,000 distinct CDR3 sequences in the sample, 25% to 30% were seen once. Separately, the same data were catalogued under a study of T cells of mothers and their children.

Sequenced: blood. Receptor source: a boy younger than 18 in good health.

The V gene is TRBV6-1, the J gene TRBJ2-5, with 7 nucleotides matching TRBD2. V trimming: 4 bases; J trimming: 1 base; junction bases outside the gene matches: 6. Looked up from germline, CDR1 is MNHNS and CDR2 is SASEGT. The CDR3 contains 15 residues. The CDR3 DNA reads TGTGCCAGCAGTGTTCAGCGGGAATTCCAAGAGACCCAGTACTTC. Translated, it gives CASSVQREFQETQYF.

This clonotype was picked up many times. The junction and the germline gene differ at one end; a read error may be behind it. The chain joins TRBV7-9 to TRBJ1-1; 7 bases are shared with TRBD1. The germline V gene encodes CDR1 SEHNR and CDR2 FQNEAQ (reference sequence). The CDR3 is 14 amino acids. Here the CDR3 reads CASSLGQPNTEAFF. The CDR3 DNA sequence: TGCGCCAGCAGCTTGGGACAGCCGAACACTGAAGCTTTCTTT.

This clonotype was observed a handful of times. J is TRBJ1-1 and V is TRBV29-1; D gene ambiguous. The CDR3 runs 11 residues. Per germline, CDR1 SQVTM and CDR2 ANQGSEA. V was pared by 7 bases and J by 4 bases, with 10 bases between. The CDR3 bases are TGCAGCGGGGCCTGGGGCACTGAAGCTTTCTTT. Translating it yields CSGAWGTEAFF.

The table lists this clonotype with many counts. V and J are TRBV28 and TRBJ2-4; perhaps TRBD1 as D (5 bases). Germline loops: CDR1 MDHEN, CDR2 SYDVKM. V gave up 2 bases and J gave up 0 bases, with 8 bases separating them. This CDR3 comprises 15 residues. CDR3: CASSLVGVAKNIQYF. In nucleotides, the CDR3 is TGTGCCAGCAGTTTAGTAGGGGTAGCCAAAAACATTCAGTACTTC.

The rearrangement joins TRBV7-6 to TRBJ2-1; 8 nucleotides line up with TRBD1. The germline CDR1 and CDR2 sequences are SGHVS and FNYEAQ. V lost 4 bases to trimming and J lost 5 bases; unmatched junction nucleotides: 7. This CDR3 contains 15 residues. CDR3: CASSSDRGLDNEQFF. For the CDR3, the DNA is TGTGCCAGCAGCTCCGACAGGGGTCTCGACAATGAGCAGTTCTTC. The full variable domain, in which reference TRBV7-6 and TRBJ2-1 provide the parts outside the CDR3, is GAGVSQSPRYKVTKRGQDVALRCDPISGHVSLYWYRQALGQGPEFLTYFNYEAQQDKSGLPNDRFSAERPEGSISTLTIQRTEQRDSAMYRCASSSDRGLDNEQFFGPGTRLTVL.

J is TRBJ2-3 and V is TRBV10-3; the match to TRBD2 covers 10 bases. The CDR3 is made up of 14 amino acids. The germline V gene encodes CDR1 ENHRY and CDR2 SYGVKD. The V gene end was trimmed by 8 bases and the J gene end by 1 base; junction bases not matched to a gene: 3. The CDR3 loop reads CAIGLAGGTDTQYF. Here the CDR3 DNA reads TGTGCCATCGGTCTAGCGGGGGGCACAGATACGCAGTATTTT.

This rearrangement joins TRBV6-5 to TRBJ1-3; TRBD1 matches 7 bases. V trimming: 6 bases; J trimming: 8 bases; junction bases outside the gene matches: 7. Germline V gives CDR1 MNHEY, CDR2 SVGAGI. This CDR3 is built from 13 residues. CDR3 nucleotide sequence: TGTGCCAGCAGCTGGGGACAGTTAGACACCATATATTTT. It yields the protein CASSWGQLDTIYF.

The rearrangement uses TRBV5-4 and TRBJ2-1, with 8 nucleotides matching TRBD1. This CDR3 is 15 amino acids long. Germline V gene lookup returns CDR1 SGHNT and CDR2 YYREEE (reference sequence). V shed 3 bases, J shed 4 bases, and the junction held 6 bases outside the gene matches. CDR3 region: CASSSTGQVYNEQFF. In DNA, the CDR3 is TGTGCCAGCAGCTCAACGGGACAGGTTTACAATGAGCAGTTCTTC.

This clonotype showed up just a few times. The rearrangement uses TRBV4-1 and TRBJ1-1, with D uncertain. Deletions cut 4 bases from V and 3 bases from J, with 21 bases between. CDR1 is MGHRA and CDR2 is YSYEKL in the germline V gene. CDR3 length: 17 amino acids. CDR3 sequence reads: CASSPLLARWEDTEAFF. In nucleotides, the CDR3 is TGCGCCAGCAGCCCTCTCCTGGCCCGGTGGGAGGACACTGAAGCTTTCTTT.

V gene TRBV5-1 combines with J gene TRBJ2-1; 7 nucleotides match TRBD2. The DNA end is a closer match to TRBJ2-5, so the J assignment may be wrong. The CDR3 is 16 residues long. The germline V gene has CDR1 SGHRS and CDR2 YFSETQ. The CDR3 sequence: CASSGRPAGNQETQYF. CDR3 nucleotide sequence: TGCGCCAGCAGCGGTAGACCAGCGGGGAACCAAGAGACCCAGTACTTC.

This clonotype was observed a handful of times. V and J are TRBV24-1 and TRBJ2-1; no clear D. From germline, CDR1 is KGHDR and CDR2 SFDVKD. V lost 2 bases, J lost 16 bases, and 14 bases lay in between. The CDR3 consists of 12 residues. CDR3 in amino acids: CATSDSGPSHFF. CDR3 nucleotides: TGTGCCACCAGTGATTCGGGTCCGTCCCACTTCTTC.

The V gene is TRBV7-2, the J gene TRBJ2-7; D remains ambiguous. CDR3 size: 14 residues. In germline, CDR1 is SGHTA, CDR2 FQGNSA. V shed 4 bases and J shed 5 bases, with 15 bases lying between them. Here the CDR3 reads CASSSRSSPHEQYF. The CDR3 coding sequence is TGTGCCAGCAGCTCAAGGTCTTCCCCCCACGAGCAGTACTTC.

J is TRBJ1-2 and V is TRBV12-3 or TRBV12-4; 11 bases are a match to TRBD1. With V trimmed by 7 bases and J by 5 bases, 6 bases remained unmatched. The CDR3 has 14 amino acids. CDR3 loop: CASIWGTGGYGYTF. CDR3 DNA: TGTGCCAGCATCTGGGGGACAGGGGGATATGGCTACACCTTC.

The V call is TRBV28, the J call TRBJ1-5; D is unclear. CDR3 length: 16 residues. V dropped 4 bases and J dropped 4 bases, with 17 bases sitting between them. Germline CDR1 is MDHEN and CDR2 is SYDVKM. Here the CDR3 reads CASSSATWAGNQPQHF. The DNA of the CDR3 is TGTGCCAGCAGTTCGGCGACGTGGGCTGGGAATCAGCCCCAGCATTTT.

This clonotype was counted between two and nine times. The rearrangement uses TRBV27 and TRBJ1-2; possibly TRBD1 for D (6 bases). Germline assignment: CDR1 MNHEY and CDR2 SMNVEV (reference sequence). With 5 bases removed from V and 2 bases from J, the gap between germline ends came to 18 bases. This CDR3 is built from 16 residues. The DNA for the CDR3 is TGTGCCAGCAGTCCCTCGACCGGGACACTCAACTATGGCTACACCTTC. This translates into CASSPSTGTLNYGYTF.

This sequence joins TRBV30 and TRBJ2-7; no clear D gene. Trimming removed 0 bases at V and 0 bases at J, with 9 bases between. CDR3 length: 14 amino acids. Germline CDR1 and CDR2: GTSNPN and SVGIG (reference sequence). The CDR3 spells CAWSVKHYSYEQYF. The CDR3 nucleotides read TGTGCCTGGAGTGTAAAACATTACTCCTACGAGCAGTACTTC.

A few counts support this clonotype. This chain joins TRBV12-3 or TRBV12-4 and TRBJ1-2, with D unresolved. This CDR3 region has 11 residues. With 2 bases removed from V and 8 bases from J, the gap between germline ends came to 6 bases. The CDR3 region is CASSLFRGYTF. The DNA of the CDR3 is TGTGCCAGCAGTTTATTCAGGGGCTACACCTTC.

This clonotype was detected only a few times. This rearrangement joins TRBV2 to TRBJ1-2; no clear D. Germline V gives CDR1 SNHLY, CDR2 FYNNEI. The CDR3 covers 15 residues. Trimming stripped 7 bases from V and 4 bases from J, with 19 bases between. CDR3 residues: CASTPVSRSSYGYTF. The CDR3 bases are TGTGCCAGCACTCCGGTCTCCAGGTCCAGCTATGGCTACACCTTC.

This clonotype has just a few counts. The CDR3 DNA sequence: TGCGCCAGCAGCCAAGCTCCAGTAAACTGGAACACTGAAGCTTTCTTT. This sequence encodes CASSQAPVNWNTEAFF. This chain connects TRBV4-1 to TRBJ1-1, with no clear D. This CDR3 region has 16 residues. Germline CDR1 MGHRA, CDR2 YSYEKL. Trimming left V 1 base short and J 1 base short, with 13 bases between.

The rearrangement joins TRBV5-6 to TRBJ2-7; TRBD1 matches 7 bases. The CDR3 is 14 amino acids. Germline-derived CDR1 and CDR2 are SGHDT and YYEEEE. The V and J ends lost 5 bases and 4 bases, in that order; junction bases with no gene match: 9. The CDR3, as DNA: TGTGCCAGCAGACCCGGGACAGTGAGTTACGAGCAGTACTTC. As protein: CASRPGTVSYEQYF.

This clonotype was picked up a small number of times. The gene calls are TRBV28 and TRBJ1-5; TRBD1 might be the D (6 bases). The CDR3 is 17 amino acids. CDR1 and CDR2 from the germline V gene are MDHEN and SYDVKM. V lost 7 bases and J lost 0, with 19 bases in between. The CDR3 DNA sequence: TGTGCCAGCACCAGTGGACAGCTCCTTTATAGCAATCAGCCCCAGCATTTT. This translates into CASTSGQLLYSNQPQHF.

This clonotype was observed a handful of times. The genes are TRBV4-1 and TRBJ2-7; D is unresolved. The CDR3 runs to 14 residues. The germline CDR1 and CDR2 sequences are MGHRA and YSYEKL. The V gene lost 0 bases and the J gene lost 3 bases, with 9 bases spanning the gap. The CDR3 DNA is TGCGCCAGCAGCCAAGAAGCTCAGCTCTACGAGCAGTACTTC. Its translation is CASSQEAQLYEQYF.

The J gene is TRBJ2-5, the V gene TRBV2, with 7 bases matching TRBD1. With V trimmed by 2 bases and J by 6 bases, 6 bases remained unmatched. This CDR3 spans 14 amino acids. CDR1 and CDR2 from the germline V gene are SNHLY and FYNNEI. The CDR3 nucleotides read TGTGCCAGCAGTGAAACAGGGGCCATGCAGACCCAGTACTTC. This codes for CASSETGAMQTQYF.

As regards this clonotype: This may stem from a read error, because a much larger clone lies one nucleotide away. V and J are TRBV15 and TRBJ2-7, with 7 bases lining up with TRBD2. This CDR3 is 15 amino acids long. Looked up from germline, CDR1 is LNHNV and CDR2 is YYDKDF (reference sequence). The CDR3 region is CATSRDSGGSYERYF. As DNA, the CDR3 is TGTGCCACCAGCAGAGATTCGGGGGGTTCCTACGAGCGGTACTTC.

This clonotype has only a few counts. V usage is TRBV29-1 and J usage is TRBJ1-2; the D is unclear. The CDR3 contains 14 residues. Germline V gives CDR1 SQVTM, CDR2 ANQGSEA. The V and J ends lost 5 bases and 3 bases respectively, with 16 bases between them. The CDR3, as DNA: TGCAGCGTTCCGCCCGCGGGGTTCTACTATGGCTACACCTTC. Translation: CSVPPAGFYYGYTF.

The table lists this clonotype with a few counts. The genes are TRBV5-6 and TRBJ2-3; maybe TRBD2 (5 bases). From germline, CDR1 is SGHDT and CDR2 YYEEEE. V lost 1 base, J lost 1 base, and 10 bases lay in between. This CDR3 is built from 15 residues. The DNA for the CDR3 is TGTGCCAGCAGCTTGAACGGGGTTGGCACAGATACGCAGTATTTT. It translates to CASSLNGVGTDTQYF.

The CDR3 nucleotides read TGTGCCAGCAGTTACTCGACCGCGGGGGACCCCTACGAGCAGTACTTC. It specifies CASSYSTAGDPYEQYF. The gene calls are TRBV6-5 and TRBJ2-1; 7 nucleotides line up with TRBD2. The DNA end lines up better with TRBJ2-7; the J call may be wrong. Germline values: CDR1 MNHEY, CDR2 SVGAGI. The length of the CDR3 is 16 residues.